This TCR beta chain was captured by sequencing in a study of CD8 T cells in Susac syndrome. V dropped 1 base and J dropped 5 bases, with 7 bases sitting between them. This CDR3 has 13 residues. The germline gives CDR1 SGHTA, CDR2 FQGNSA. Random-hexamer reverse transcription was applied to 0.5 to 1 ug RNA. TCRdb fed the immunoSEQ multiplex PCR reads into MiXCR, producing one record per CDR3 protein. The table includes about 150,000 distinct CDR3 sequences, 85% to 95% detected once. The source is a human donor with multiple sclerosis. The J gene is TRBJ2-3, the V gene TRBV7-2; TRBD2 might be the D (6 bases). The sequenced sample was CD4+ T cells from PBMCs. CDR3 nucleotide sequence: TGTGCCAGCAGCTTAGGTAGCGGAGATACGCAGTATTTT. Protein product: CASSLGSGDTQYF.